Listed below are T cell receptor beta chains from one sample, sequenced in a study of CD8 T cells in Susac syndrome. In TCRdb, the immunoSEQ multiplex PCR reads were re-called with MiXCR into one record per CDR3 protein. The sample lists more than 130,000 distinct CDR3 sequences; 94% were seen once. The sample consisted of CD8+ T cells from PBMCs. The receptors were sampled from a human donor in good health. CDR3s include the opening cysteine and the closing phenylalanine or tryptophan. Each record gives: clone size, J gene, V gene, D gene, CDR3 protein, CDR3 DNA. A D gene is named only where the DNA matches it firmly. Clone size is stated in some rows and not others, as once, few, many or a class when expanded.

clone size: .
J gene: TRBJ2-1
V gene: TRBV28
D gene: .
CDR3 protein: CASSGASRYNEQFF
CDR3 DNA: TGTGCCAGCTCAGGCGCCAGCCGCTACAATGAGCAGTTCTTC

clone size: .
J gene: TRBJ1-2
V gene: TRBV12-3/TRBV12-4
D gene: .
CDR3 protein: CASSGFVGDGYTF
CDR3 DNA: TGTGCCAGCAGTGGGTTTGTCGGAGACGGCTACACCTTC

clone size: .
J gene: TRBJ1-1
V gene: TRBV29-1
D gene: .
CDR3 protein: CSVQGSRTMNTEAFF
CDR3 DNA: TGCAGCGTACAGGGCTCCCGGACTATGAACACTGAAGCTTTCTTT

clone size: .
J gene: TRBJ2-5
V gene: TRBV11-2
D gene: .
CDR3 protein: CASSLTPGRETQYF
CDR3 DNA: TGTGCCAGCAGCCTGACGCCAGGGCGGGAGACCCAGTACTTC

clone size: .
J gene: TRBJ2-1
V gene: TRBV7-9
D gene: TRBD1
CDR3 protein: CASSASGTGTPDYEQFF
CDR3 DNA: TGTGCCAGCAGCGCCTCCGGGACAGGGACCCCCGATTATGAGCAGTTCTTC

clone size: .
J gene: TRBJ2-2
V gene: TRBV27
D gene: .
CDR3 protein: CASTPTGTPYTGELFF
CDR3 DNA: TGTGCCAGCACTCCTACCGGGACACCATACACCGGGGAGCTGTTTTTT

clone size: .
J gene: TRBJ2-5
V gene: TRBV4-3
D gene: .
CDR3 protein: CASSQESGGDETQYF
CDR3 DNA: TGCGCCAGCAGCCAAGAGTCAGGGGGGGATGAGACCCAGTACTTC

clone size: .
J gene: TRBJ2-7
V gene: TRBV4-2
D gene: .
CDR3 protein: CASSQAPSPEQYF
CDR3 DNA: TGTGCCAGCAGCCAAGCCCCGTCTCCCGAGCAGTACTTC

clone size: once
J gene: TRBJ1-2
V gene: TRBV18
D gene: .
CDR3 protein: CASSPDGRSLYGYTF
CDR3 DNA: TGTGCCAGCTCACCAGATGGGCGATCCCTCTATGGCTACACCTTC

clone size: once
J gene: TRBJ2-3
V gene: TRBV5-1
D gene: .
CDR3 protein: CASSLGWKEVDDTQYF
CDR3 DNA: TGCGCCAGCAGCTTGGGATGGAAGGAGGTGGACGATACGCAGTATTTT

clone size: .
J gene: TRBJ2-7
V gene: TRBV7-2
D gene: .
CDR3 protein: CASSLTGFEQYF
CDR3 DNA: TGTGCCAGCAGCTTAACTGGTTTTGAGCAGTACTTC

clone size: .
J gene: TRBJ2-7
V gene: TRBV3-1
D gene: TRBD2
CDR3 protein: CASSPRLADTYEQYF
CDR3 DNA: TGTGCCAGCAGCCCCCGACTAGCGGACACCTACGAGCAGTACTTC

clone size: .
J gene: TRBJ2-1
V gene: TRBV5-4
D gene: .
CDR3 protein: CASSARGGNEQFF
CDR3 DNA: TGTGCCAGCTCAGCAAGGGGGGGGAATGAGCAGTTCTTC

clone size: once
J gene: TRBJ1-2
V gene: TRBV19
D gene: .
CDR3 protein: CASKNSGYGYTF
CDR3 DNA: TGTGCCAGTAAGAATTCTGGATATGGCTACACCTTC

clone size: once
J gene: TRBJ2-7
V gene: TRBV29-1
D gene: .
CDR3 protein: CSVVASSGEQYF
CDR3 DNA: TGCAGCGTTGTCGCTAGCTCGGGCGAGCAGTACTTC

clone size: .
J gene: TRBJ2-1
V gene: TRBV6-2/TRBV6-3
D gene: TRBD2
CDR3 protein: CASSLLSGSPYNEQFF
CDR3 DNA: TGTGCCAGCAGCCTCCTTAGCGGGTCCCCCTACAATGAGCAGTTCTTC

clone size: .
J gene: TRBJ2-3
V gene: TRBV9
D gene: .
CDR3 protein: CASSASGQNVDTQYF
CDR3 DNA: TGTGCCAGCAGTGCCTCCGGACAGAACGTGGATACGCAGTATTTT

clone size: .
J gene: TRBJ2-3
V gene: TRBV27
D gene: .
CDR3 protein: CASIARDTQYF
CDR3 DNA: TGTGCCAGCATTGCTCGAGATACGCAGTATTTT

clone size: once
J gene: TRBJ2-2
V gene: TRBV29-1
D gene: .
CDR3 protein: CSVFGTGELFF
CDR3 DNA: TGCAGCGTTTTTGGCACCGGGGAGCTGTTTTTT

clone size: .
J gene: TRBJ2-5
V gene: TRBV3-1
D gene: .
CDR3 protein: CASSRIDRVYETQYF
CDR3 DNA: TGTGCCAGCAGCCGGATTGATAGGGTATACGAGACCCAGTACTTC

clone size: .
J gene: TRBJ2-5
V gene: TRBV29-1
D gene: TRBD2
CDR3 protein: CSVELAGYQETQYF
CDR3 DNA: TGCAGCGTTGAGCTAGCGGGATACCAAGAGACCCAGTACTTC

clone size: .
J gene: TRBJ2-5
V gene: TRBV3-1
D gene: .
CDR3 protein: CASSQAGRGGETQYF
CDR3 DNA: TGTGCCAGCAGCCAAGCTGGCAGGGGCGGGGAGACCCAGTACTTC

clone size: .
J gene: TRBJ2-7
V gene: TRBV20-1
D gene: .
CDR3 protein: CSARSRTAYEQYF
CDR3 DNA: TGCAGTGCTAGGAGTCGGACAGCCTACGAGCAGTACTTC

clone size: .
J gene: TRBJ2-1
V gene: TRBV27
D gene: .
CDR3 protein: CASSLSTGTYNEQFF
CDR3 DNA: TGTGCCAGCAGTTTATCTACAGGCACCTACAATGAGCAGTTCTTC

clone size: .
J gene: TRBJ1-1
V gene: TRBV6-2/TRBV6-3
D gene: .
CDR3 protein: CASSYFGYNTEAFF
CDR3 DNA: TGTGCCAGCAGTTACTTCGGGTACAACACTGAAGCTTTCTTT